One T cell receptor beta chain is described in this entry. Its antigen is unidentified. This sample stems from a study of graft-versus-host responses after intestinal transplantation. Background on the study: Recipients uniformly received anti-thymocyte globulin induction, followed by tacrolimus and steroids for about three years.

Investigators treated the graft tissue so that it released intraepithelial and lamina propria lymphocytes. Findings and caveats of the study: Recipient bone marrow held GvH clones, some seen earlier in ileum or blood. After transplant, early declines in HvG clones were associated with peak levels of circulating GvH clones. Allografts from individuals with graft-donor T cell macrochimerism displayed high graft-versus-host to host-versus-graft clonal ratios.

Sequencing used immunoSEQ multiplex PCR; TCRdb keeps in-frame clones, though not all of them. The sample lists fewer than 5,500 clones; about 85% were seen once. This receptor was obtained from a human patient who received an intestinal transplant, so some T cells may come from the graft donor. The sample consisted of ileum tissue, taken 156 days after intestinal transplant.

CDR3 sequence (DNA): TGTGCCAGCAGCTTACCGACTAGCCAGGGGACCCAGTACTTC. It yields the protein CASSLPTSQGTQYF. The V call is TRBV5-4, the J call TRBJ2-5, with TRBD2 matching 7 bases. The CDR3 is made up of 14 amino acids. The V gene's germline CDR1 is SGHNT and CDR2 YYREEE (reference sequence). The V segment lost 2 bases and the J segment 7 bases; nucleotides outside the gene matches: 8. The whole variable domain, remainder taken from reference TRBV5-4 and TRBJ2-5, is ETGVTQSPTHLIKTRGQQVTLRCSSQSGHNTVSWYQQALGQGPQFIFQYYREEENGRGNFPPRFSGLQFPNYSSELNVNALELDDSALYLCASSLPTSQGTQYFGPGTRLLVL.